This TCR beta chain was found in a study of cytomegalovirus exposure and HLA in healthy donors (dated by TCRdb to 2016 to 2017). Background for the entire study: An earlier analysis of some 600 of the donors reported 276 Gb of sequence data and 117 million unique TCR beta sequences obtained from about 170 million T cells. The later analysis used no new phenotypic data to find candidate immune exposures, relying instead on TCR beta sequences and their occurrence across donors. Several DR-DQ haplotypes were handled as single units for association and clustering because linkage in the cohort was strong. Approximately 310 gigabases of sequencing data and around 90 million unique TCR sequences made up an early release that covered 640 HLA-typed donors. The aim of the study was to test whether cataloging public T cell receptors could identify signatures of past pathogen exposure. All discovery cohort repertoires had been generated using a single sequencing platform. The study combined high-throughput TCR immunosequencing, statistical association of individual TCRs with disease status, and machine learning to predict cytomegalovirus infection status. Donor age, sex, ethnicity and CMV serostatus were compiled together with the repertoire data. The study profiled the T cell repertoires of 666 subjects by immunosequencing and related them to cytomegalovirus serostatus. Typing coverage differed by locus: A, B, C, DRB1 and DQB1 were typed in roughly 620-630 donors, DQA1 in 522, DPA1 in around 610, and DPB1 in 450 to 480. Among a few hundred genotyped donors of the cohort, an average of around 240,000 unique TCR beta nucleotide sequences were sequenced per donor, about a sixth of them non-productive. Along with the approximately 620-subject first cohort, a separate validation cohort of about 110 different subjects was used. Both class I and class II loci were covered by HLA typing, at four-digit resolution. Genome-wide SNP genotypes for about three fifths of the roughly 670 donors were used in a later genetic analysis, which treated that subset as a discovery cohort. An earlier analysis of 500 to 750 of the donors applied high-throughput TCR beta sequencing to assess whether each TCR beta V gene segment acted as functional or pseudogenic. In a later analysis, previously published TCR beta repertoires from 666 donors were re-analyzed and high-resolution HLA genotyping was added so that TCR occurrence patterns could be studied. Among the roughly 400 genotyped donors, around 81% belonged to the genetic ancestry cluster associated with self-reported Caucasian donors. The full study reports these points: Specific HLA alleles were associated with over 15,000 TCR beta sequences at a false discovery rate of 0.05 in a later analysis. According to a later analysis, parvovirus B19, influenza, CMV and Epstein-Barr virus appeared linked to several top co-occurrence clusters. An earlier analysis of roughly 570 of the donors showed that most TCR beta V segments appeared in productive rearrangements either about 87% or about 30% of the time, which broadly matched IMGT annotations. Because the 87-base-pair reads could not distinguish some IMGT-functional V segments, including TRBV6-2 and TRBV6-3, those segments were excluded. In a later genetic analysis, fewer N-insertions in productive TCRs were reported among donors in an Asian-associated ancestry cluster than the approximately 630-donor mean. Correlated functional status among segregating V segments might reflect linkage disequilibrium, but an unknown experimental factor could not be ruled out. The classifier was reported to diagnose cytomegalovirus status with high specificity and sensitivity in both the original cohort and the validation cohort. According to a later analysis, most CMV-associated TCR beta chains appeared to be HLA-restricted, and the HLA associations seemed to be driven largely by CMV exposure. In a later analysis, HLA-associated TCR beta chains were found to be more clonally expanded and to have lower generation probabilities than equally common non-associated chains. Most TCR sequences were observed very rarely across donors, whereas some public TCRs were present in many individuals. A cluster of highly shared sequence variants was judged likely to be a technical artifact of the sequencing pipeline. The cohort was sequenced for TCR beta chains only, and without alpha or paired-chain data the features that could be detected were limited. When HLA alleles, especially DR and DQ, strongly co-occurred, attributing TCR associations to individual alleles was difficult. A later genetic analysis associated a missense DCLRE1C variant with V-gene and J-gene trimming of TCR beta chains, and an independent cohort replicated the association. Because counts were too low, 15 to 20 rarely observed V segments, including chromosome 9 orphons, were excluded from the earlier analysis of 587 of the donors. Roughly uniform sequencing depth across donors was assumed in presence/absence analyses, although this assumption may not hold. The authors suggested that the approach could potentially be extended to other disease states and immunological phenotypes. In the study, about 150 TCR beta chains were listed as associated with cytomegalovirus. Because HLA typing was missing for some donors at each locus, association tests included only the typed subset. The only immune exposure information available for the cohort was CMV serostatus. Three of the identified cytomegalovirus-associated TCR beta chains were confirmed in vitro to be specific for cytomegalovirus antigens. According to a later analysis, TCR association rates differed among HLA loci, with DRB1 alleles showing the most associated TCRs and HLA-C alleles showing the fewest. A further reported finding was that TCR beta sequences accurately predicted the HLA-A and HLA-B alleles for most subjects in the first cohort.

The cohort comprised 666 healthy bone marrow donors. All cohort members were sampled while nominally healthy, although unrecorded immune exposures were likely present. The donor was CMV seropositive and belonged to the group of over 250 seropositive cohort members. A peripheral blood sample was collected from each donor, and TCR beta sequencing was performed on peripheral blood mononuclear cells. Genomic DNA was extracted from the blood cell samples with the Qiagen DNeasy Blood Extraction Kit. Notes on this clone: Its antigen target is currently unknown. No qualities accompany the bases; no much larger clone lies one base away.

V lost 6 bases and J lost 2 bases, and the count of bases not matched to a germline gene is 7. As encoded in the germline V gene, CDR1 is LGHNA while CDR2 is YNFKEQ. The CDR3 runs 16 residues from the cysteine to the phenylalanine. Only CDR3 DNA is held: 48 bases, read in frame from base 1. Library preparation was by the immunoSEQ multiplex PCR assay. A mixture of 60 forward primers for TCR Vbeta segments and 13 reverse primers for TCR Jbeta segments was used in the multiplex PCR. Amplification of the CDR3 region of rearranged TCR beta genes was performed with a multiplex PCR assay on genomic DNA. The Illumina HiSeq System was used to sequence the amplified TCR beta libraries as 87-base-pair reads. Regarding the original processing steps: A later analysis tallied 75 million to 85 million unique TCR beta chains across the 666 repertoires, and around 10 million of those chains were shared by two or more donors. Raw reads were error-corrected and collapsed into unique sequences by a nearest-neighbor algorithm in which closely related sequences were merged to remove PCR and sequencing errors. To assign V, D and J gene segments, CDR3 sequences were aligned to IMGT reference sequences. For a sequence to be retained, a match of at least six nucleotides to both a V gene segment and a J gene segment was required. A rearrangement counted as productive if the CDR3 had no stop codons and remained in frame with V and J, and every other rearrangement counted as non-productive. Following IMGT convention, CDR3 was defined as the stretch from the second conserved V-encoded cysteine to the conserved J-encoded phenylalanine. The earlier analysis of fewer than 750 of the donors excluded sequences that lacked an unambiguous match to a single V gene segment. An earlier analysis of 500 to 700 of the donors classified V segments as functional when productive rearrangements were above 56.7% and as segregating when the standard deviation between donors was above 5%. A statistical classification framework was developed to diagnose cytomegalovirus status using the catalog of TCR beta chain sequences. In a later analysis, TCR nucleotide sequences were compared against IMGT/GENE-DB human TR gene sequences so that V and J genes could be assigned. A later analysis assigned CDR3 sequences and most-parsimonious VDJ recombination scenarios with the TCRdist pipeline. In a later analysis, every TCR beta chain was defined by the combination of its CDR3 amino acid sequence and its V-gene family, and reads without a unique V-gene family were dropped. In a later analysis, nearly 600 highly shared, low-generation-probability nucleotide sequences were removed to address suspected cross-contamination and a sequencing artifact. A later analysis calculated a clonal expansion index for each public chain from normalized within-repertoire ranks of inferred template counts. In a later analysis, generation probabilities were computed with a VDJ recombination model fitted to out-of-frame rearrangements, and the resulting probabilities were checked against IGoR. In a later analysis, hypergeometric tests were used to score TCR-TCR, TCR-HLA and TCR-CMV co-occurrence, with a repertoire-size bias correction applied to TCR pairs. A later analysis estimated false discovery rates by permuting HLA or CMV assignments 20 times. In a later analysis, co-occurring TCRs were grouped using DBSCAN, and TCRdist sequence similarity was added for clustering within HLA-allele-positive subsets. For co-occurrence clustering, repertoires with fewer than 30,000 or more than 120,000 public chains were excluded, along with five repertoires with anomalous nucleotide sharing. As stored in TCRdb, this immuneACCESS dataset retains in-frame rearrangements with V and J assigned. A fraction of the clones does not appear; measured against another copy, unresolved V genes explain less than half of the discrepancy, and the remainder lacks a known reason. The V and J calls and clone size are taken from that table; D and trimming were inferred from the DNA. The sample table holds 150,000 to 180,000 clones, of which about 85% were seen once. Less than 8.5% of the sample is held by the ten biggest clonotypes.

This clonotype was obtained from a man younger than 45 in good health and CMV-seropositive. Sequencing input: PBMCs. This chain joins TRBV4-2 to TRBJ2-3; TRBD2 agrees with 11 junctional bases. DNA sequence: TGTGCCAGCAGTATAAGACTAGCGGGGTACACAGATACGCAGTATTTT. It translates as CASSIRLAGYTDTQYF.